The 13 T cell receptor beta chains listed next were all sequenced from one sample in a study of cytomegalovirus exposure and HLA in healthy donors (dated by TCRdb to 2017 to 2019). Library method: the immunoSEQ multiplex PCR assay. For the multiplex PCR, a mixture combining 60 forward primers for TCR Vbeta segments and 13 reverse primers for TCR Jbeta segments was used. TCRdb stores this immuneACCESS table with in-frame sequences only. Part of the clones is absent; in the studies checked, under half of the shortfall reflects unresolved V genes, and no reason is known for the rest. The sample profile shows about 130,000 clones; 80% of them were found once. Roughly 3% of the sample goes to the ten largest clones. The material sequenced was PBMCs. The receptors were gathered from a male donor in good health and CMV-seronegative.

The chain employs TRBV7-3 and TRBJ2-3; 7 bases are a match to TRBD2. This CDR3 comprises 13 residues. Trimming cost V 8 bases and J 2 bases; bases outside gene matches: 4. Germline values: CDR1 SGHTA, CDR2 FQGTGA. The DNA of the CDR3 is TGTGCCAGCGGCCGGGGGGACACAGATACGCAGTATTTT. Translating it yields CASGRGDTDTQYF.

The chain has TRBV6-5 and TRBJ2-7; tentative D call: TRBD2 (6 bases). The CDR3 runs 14 residues. The V gene lost 2 bases and the J gene lost 6 bases, with 14 bases spanning the gap. The V gene's germline CDR1 is MNHEY and CDR2 SVGAGI. This chain's CDR3 is CASSYGGGAVEQYF. CDR3 nucleotide sequence: TGTGCCAGCAGTTACGGTGGAGGGGCGGTCGAGCAGTACTTC.

The chain is built from TRBV6-5 and TRBJ2-5; 9 nucleotides align to TRBD1. This CDR3 is 14 amino acids long. The V gene's germline CDR1 is MNHEY and CDR2 SVGAGI. V gave up 6 bases and J gave up 4 bases; unmatched junction bases: 6. The CDR3 DNA is TGTGCCAGCAGAGGGACAGGGAGTGCAGAGACCCAGTACTTC. Translating gives CASRGTGSAETQYF.

This clone was counted only a few times. The chain uses TRBV7-8 and TRBJ1-1; D not certain. The V gene's germline CDR1 is SGHVS and CDR2 FQNEAQ. V gave up 1 base and J gave up 11 bases, with 11 bases separating them. The CDR3 runs to 12 residues. CDR3: CASSLGGAVAFF. In nucleotides, the CDR3 is TGTGCCAGCAGCTTAGGCGGAGCGGTGGCTTTCTTT.

This rearrangement joins TRBV6-5 to TRBJ1-1; unclear D gene. Germline CDR1 is MNHEY and CDR2 is SVGAGI. The ends were cut back, 4 bases at V and 0 bases at J, with 6 bases in the middle. The CDR3 is made up of 13 amino acids. DNA for the CDR3: TGTGCCAGCAGTTGGCAGGTGAACACTGAAGCTTTCTTT. As protein: CASSWQVNTEAFF.

The chain combines TRBV4-1 with TRBJ1-3; D ambiguous. V was trimmed by 0 bases and J by 0 bases, leaving 9 bases between them. Germline loops: CDR1 MGHRA, CDR2 YSYEKL. The CDR3 runs 16 residues. The CDR3 nucleotides are TGCGCCAGCAGCCAAGAATGGCAGAACTCTGGAAACACCATATATTTT. Its translation: CASSQEWQNSGNTIYF.

The CDR3 DNA reads TGTGCCAGTAGTATATATCAGGGATCGGGCAATCAGCCCCAGCATTTT. It translates to CASSIYQGSGNQPQHF. The J gene is TRBJ1-5, the V gene TRBV19, with D perhaps TRBD1 (5 bases). Germline values: CDR1 LNHDA, CDR2 SQIVND (reference sequence). Trimming cost V 2 bases and J 2 bases, with 13 bases left between them. The CDR3 extends over 16 amino acids.

In DNA, the CDR3 is TGTGCCAGTAGTGTAGGCGGGATGGGGACGGATACGCAGTATTTT. It encodes CASSVGGMGTDTQYF. The chain links TRBV7-9 to TRBJ2-3; D is perhaps TRBD2 (6 bases). This CDR3 contains 15 residues. Trimming left V 9 bases short and J 6 bases short, with 22 bases between. CDR1 and CDR2 (germline): SEHNR, FQNEAQ (reference sequence).

Concerning this clone itself: This sample also contains other DNA sequences that code for the same CDR3. This sequence joins TRBV5-1 and TRBJ1-1; tentatively, D is TRBD1 (6 bases). CDR3 length: 14 residues. Germline V gene lookup returns CDR1 SGHRS and CDR2 YFSETQ. V was shortened by 2 bases and J by 4 bases, with 12 bases between the two germline ends. CDR3 amino acids: CASSFGDRSTEAFF. CDR3 DNA: TGCGCCAGCAGCTTCGGAGACAGGAGCACTGAAGCTTTCTTT.

The chain has TRBV9 and TRBJ1-1; 7 bases fit TRBD1. This CDR3 has 14 residues. V lost 4 bases to trimming and J lost 2 bases; unmatched junction nucleotides: 5. The V gene's germline CDR1 is SGDLS and CDR2 YYNGEE. The CDR3 DNA follows: TGTGCCAGCAGCCGGGGACAGCGAAACACTGAAGCTTTCTTT. Translated, it gives CASSRGQRNTEAFF.

The J gene is TRBJ2-7, the V gene TRBV7-6, with a possible D match to TRBD2 (5 bases). Germline-derived CDR1 and CDR2 are SGHVS and FNYEAQ. This CDR3 is built from 13 residues. Trimming left V 5 bases short and J 7 bases short, with 15 bases between. CDR3 amino acids: CASSHRNTGEQYF. The CDR3 DNA follows: TGTGCCAGCAGCCACCGGAACACGGGGGAGCAGTACTTC.

CDR3 loop: CASITQGGGEKLFF. The CDR3 region has the DNA TGTGCCAGCATAACCCAGGGGGGTGGAGAAAAACTGTTTTTT. The chain is built from TRBV6-6 and TRBJ1-4; 7 nucleotides match TRBD1. The CDR3 has 14 amino acids. V trimming: 7 bases; J trimming: 8 bases; junction bases outside the gene matches: 10. Germline V gene data show CDR1 as MNHNY and CDR2 as SVGAGI (reference sequence).

The V gene is TRBV5-1, the J gene TRBJ1-1, with 9 bases matching TRBD1. The CDR3 totals 15 residues. The V gene end was trimmed by 5 bases and the J gene end by 1 base; junction bases not matched to a gene: 6. CDR1 is SGHRS, CDR2 YFSETQ, per germline. The CDR3 is CASSGAGQGNTEAFF. The CDR3 region has the DNA TGCGCCAGCAGTGGGGCGGGACAGGGGAACACTGAAGCTTTCTTT. Combining the CDR3 with reference TRBV5-1 and TRBJ1-1 gives the whole variable domain KAGVTQTPRYLIKTRGQQVTLSCSPISGHRSVSWYQQTPGQGLQFLFEYFSETQRNKGNFPGRFSGRQFSNSRSEMNVSTLELGDSALYLCASSGAGQGNTEAFFGQGTRLTVV.